A selection of T cell receptor beta chains follows, all from one sample in a study of regulatory dendritic cells for organ transplantation. Clones were sequenced by immunoSEQ multiplex PCR, and TCRdb holds only the in-frame ones, with some missing. The sample has roughly 30,000 clones, 82% seen once; the top ten hold approximately 0.43%. Sequenced sample: naive CD8+ T cells from blood. These receptors were taken from a human donor in good health. The CDR3 runs from the conserved cysteine through the conserved F or W. A D gene is named only where the DNA matches it firmly. Expanded clones are given a class, and other clones once, few, many or no size at all.

clone size,J gene,CDR3 length,V gene,D gene,CDR3 DNA,CDR3 protein
-,TRBJ2-5,12,TRBV6-1,-,TGTGCCAGCAGTGAAACTCAAGAGACCCAGTACTTC,CASSETQETQYF
-,TRBJ2-7,15,TRBV5-5,TRBD1,TGTGCCAGCAGAACGGCCGGGACAGGGTCTTACGAGCAGTACTTC,CASRTAGTGSYEQYF
once,TRBJ2-7,16,TRBV15,TRBD2,TGTGCCACCAGCAGGCTAACCGGGACTAGCGGAGTCGAGCAGTACTTC,CATSRLTGTSGVEQYF
-,TRBJ1-5,15,TRBV6-1,-,TGTGCCAGCAGTGAAAGGCAGGGTAGCAATCAGCCCCAGCATTTT,CASSERQGSNQPQHF
few,TRBJ2-3,17,TRBV7-9,-,TGTGCCAGCATTCATACAGGGACGGGGGGAACCACAGATACGCAGTATTTT,CASIHTGTGGTTDTQYF
-,TRBJ2-7,16,TRBV11-2,TRBD1,TGTGCCAGCAGCTTAGGACAGGGGGATCCCAACTACGAGCAGTACTTC,CASSLGQGDPNYEQYF
-,TRBJ2-5,13,TRBV19,TRBD2,TGTGCCAGTAGCCGCGGGGGGCTAGAGACCCAGTACTTC,CASSRGGLETQYF
-,TRBJ2-7,15,TRBV6-6,TRBD2,TGTGCCAGCAGTTTCCTAGCGGGGGGCGCCTCCGAGCAGTACTTC,CASSFLAGGASEQYF
-,TRBJ2-5,15,TRBV7-8,-,TGTGCCAGCAGCTTAGATGTGGGGGCGCGAGAGACCCAGTACTTC,CASSLDVGARETQYF
-,TRBJ2-7,15,TRBV6-1,TRBD1,TGTGCCAGCAGTGAAGGACAGGGGACCGTCTACGAGCAGTACTTC,CASSEGQGTVYEQYF
-,TRBJ2-5,16,TRBV7-9,-,TGTGCCAGCAGCTCTACAGGAGAATGGCGCCAAGAGACCCAGTACTTC,CASSSTGEWRQETQYF
-,TRBJ1-6,13,TRBV7-6,-,TGTGCCAGCAGCTTAGGGTCCGGTTCACCCCTCCACTTT,CASSLGSGSPLHF
-,TRBJ2-2,13,TRBV7-9,-,TGTGCCAGCAGCGAACAGGGTACCGGGGAGCTGTTTTTT,CASSEQGTGELFF
-,TRBJ2-3,15,TRBV5-4,-,TGTGCCAGCAGCGGGGGGTGGAGGGTAACAGATACGCAGTATTTT,CASSGGWRVTDTQYF
once,TRBJ2-7,14,TRBV5-1,-,TGCGCCAGCAGCTTGTGGCAGGGGCCCTACGAGCAGTACTTC,CASSLWQGPYEQYF
once,TRBJ2-3,16,TRBV7-3,TRBD2,TGTGCCAGCAGCTTAGGGCTAGCGGGGGGCTGGGATACGCAGTATTTT,CASSLGLAGGWDTQYF
once,TRBJ2-5,14,TRBV5-6,-,TGTGCCAGCGGCTTGGGTGGGGCACAAGAGACCCAGTACTTC,CASGLGGAQETQYF
-,TRBJ1-3,16,TRBV28,TRBD1,TGTGCCAGCAGGGGACAGGGCAGCCTCTCTGGAAACACCATATATTTT,CASRGQGSLSGNTIYF
-,TRBJ2-1,14,TRBV11-3,-,TGTGCCAGCAGCCTCTTGGCCACGGAGCATGAGCAGTTCTTC,CASSLLATEHEQFF
-,TRBJ1-1,15,TRBV6-5,-,TGTGCCAGCAGTTACTCGAAGCGGGGGGGCACTGAAGCTTTCTTT,CASSYSKRGGTEAFF
-,TRBJ1-1,14,TRBV5-6,TRBD1,TGTGCCAGCAGAGAGGACAGGTGGAACACTGAAGCTTTCTTT,CASREDRWNTEAFF
-,TRBJ2-5,15,TRBV21-1,-,TGTGCCAGCAGCAAGGACCGAGCAGGGCAAGAGACCCAGTACTTC,CASSKDRAGQETQYF
-,TRBJ2-1,17,TRBV7-3,TRBD2,TGTGCCAGCAGCTTAGGAGCGGGGTTGAGCTCCTACAATGAGCAGTTCTTC,CASSLGAGLSSYNEQFF
-,TRBJ1-1,13,TRBV5-5,-,TGTGCCAGCAGCCTCGACAAGAACACTGAAGCTTTCTTT,CASSLDKNTEAFF
-,TRBJ1-6,12,TRBV6-6,-,TGTGCCAGCAGTCCGGGAAATTCACCCCTCCACTTT,CASSPGNSPLHF
-,TRBJ2-7,16,TRBV19,-,TGTGCCAGTAGTATAAAAAGTCAGGGGAGCCTCTACGAGCAGTACTTC,CASSIKSQGSLYEQYF
-,TRBJ2-3,18,TRBV7-9,-,TGTGCCAGCAGCCTGGAAGGGGGGGCGCCGGGTGGCACAGATACGCAGTATTTT,CASSLEGGAPGGTDTQYF
-,TRBJ2-7,17,TRBV7-9,TRBD2,TGTGCCAGCAGCTCCTCATCCATAGCGGGGTGGGTCTACGAGCAGTACTTC,CASSSSSIAGWVYEQYF